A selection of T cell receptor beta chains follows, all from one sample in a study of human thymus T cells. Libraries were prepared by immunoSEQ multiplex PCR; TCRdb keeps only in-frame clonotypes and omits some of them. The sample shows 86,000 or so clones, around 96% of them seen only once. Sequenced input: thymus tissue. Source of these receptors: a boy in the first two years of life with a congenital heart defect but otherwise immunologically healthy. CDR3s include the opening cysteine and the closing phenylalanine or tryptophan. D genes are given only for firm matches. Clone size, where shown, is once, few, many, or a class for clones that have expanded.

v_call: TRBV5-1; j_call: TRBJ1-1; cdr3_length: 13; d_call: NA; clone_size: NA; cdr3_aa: CASSVGQNTEAFF; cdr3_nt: TGCGCCAGCAGCGTTGGCCAGAACACTGAAGCTTTCTTT
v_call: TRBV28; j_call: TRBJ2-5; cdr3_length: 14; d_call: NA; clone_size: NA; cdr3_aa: CASSLAGARETQYF; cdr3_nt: TGTGCCAGCAGTCTCGCGGGGGCGAGGGAGACCCAGTACTTC
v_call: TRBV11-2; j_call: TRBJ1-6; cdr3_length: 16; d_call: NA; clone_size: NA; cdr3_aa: CASSLKIAGHLLLLHF; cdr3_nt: TGTGCCAGCAGCTTGAAAATAGCGGGACACCTCCTTCTCCTCCACTTT
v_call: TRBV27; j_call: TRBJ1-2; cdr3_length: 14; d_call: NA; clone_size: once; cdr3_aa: CASTQGQFDRGYTF; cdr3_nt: TGTGCCAGCACCCAGGGGCAGTTTGATCGTGGCTACACCTTC
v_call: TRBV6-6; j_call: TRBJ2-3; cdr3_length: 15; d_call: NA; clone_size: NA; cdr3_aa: CASSYQGALTDTQYF; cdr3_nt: TGTGCCAGCAGTTACCAGGGAGCCCTCACAGATACGCAGTATTTT
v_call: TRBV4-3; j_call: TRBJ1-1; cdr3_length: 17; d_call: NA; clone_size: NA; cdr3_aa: CASSQDNWVRENTEAFF; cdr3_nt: TGCGCCAGCAGCCAAGATAATTGGGTCAGGGAGAACACTGAAGCTTTCTTT
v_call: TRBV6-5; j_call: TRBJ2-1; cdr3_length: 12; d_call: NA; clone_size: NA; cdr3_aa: CASSPPGDEQFF; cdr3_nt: TGTGCCAGCAGCCCCCCTGGGGATGAGCAGTTCTTC
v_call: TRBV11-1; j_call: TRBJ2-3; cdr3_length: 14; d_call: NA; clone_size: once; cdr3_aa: CASSRQMGPDTQYF; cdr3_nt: TGTGCCAGCAGCCGACAAATGGGGCCAGATACGCAGTATTTT
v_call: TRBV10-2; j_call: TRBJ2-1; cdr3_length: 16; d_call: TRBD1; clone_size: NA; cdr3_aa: CASSEGDREGRNEQFF; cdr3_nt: TGCGCCAGCAGTGAAGGGGACAGGGAAGGAAGGAATGAGCAGTTCTTC
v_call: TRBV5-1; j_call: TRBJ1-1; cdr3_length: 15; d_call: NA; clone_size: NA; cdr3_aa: CASSSSRGPNTEAFF; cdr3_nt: TGCGCCAGCAGCTCCAGTCGGGGACCGAACACTGAAGCTTTCTTT
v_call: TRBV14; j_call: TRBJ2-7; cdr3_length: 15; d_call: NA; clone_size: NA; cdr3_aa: CASSESPGLIYEQYF; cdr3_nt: TGTGCCAGCTCAGAGTCCCCGGGACTGATCTACGAGCAGTACTTC
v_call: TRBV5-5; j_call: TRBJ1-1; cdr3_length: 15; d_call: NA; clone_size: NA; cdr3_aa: CASSSRPPTANEAFF; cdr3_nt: TGTGCCAGCAGCTCTCGGCCCCCCACTGCGAATGAAGCTTTCTTT
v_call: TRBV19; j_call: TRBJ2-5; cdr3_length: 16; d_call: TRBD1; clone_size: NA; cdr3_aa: CASSLKRTGARETQYF; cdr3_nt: TGTGCCAGTAGTCTCAAAAGGACAGGGGCGAGGGAGACCCAGTACTTC
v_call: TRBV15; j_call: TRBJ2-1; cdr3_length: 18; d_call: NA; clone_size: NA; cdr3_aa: CATSRNIPPREKIYEQFF; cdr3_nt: TGTGCCACCAGCAGGAATATCCCTCCCCGGGAGAAAATCTATGAGCAGTTCTTC
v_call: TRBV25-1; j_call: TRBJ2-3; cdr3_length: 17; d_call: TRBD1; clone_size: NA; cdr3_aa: CASSEWPGQRSTDTQYF; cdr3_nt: TGTGCCAGCAGTGAATGGCCGGGACAGCGGAGCACAGATACGCAGTATTTT
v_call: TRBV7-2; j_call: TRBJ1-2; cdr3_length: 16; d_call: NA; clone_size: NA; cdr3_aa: CASSYRDDGANYGYTF; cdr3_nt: TGTGCCAGCAGCTACCGGGACGACGGGGCTAACTATGGCTACACCTTC
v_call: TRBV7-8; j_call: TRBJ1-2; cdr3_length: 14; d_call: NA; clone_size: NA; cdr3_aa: CASSLVNGYYGYTF; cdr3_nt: TGTGCCAGCAGCCTAGTGAATGGCTACTATGGCTACACCTTC
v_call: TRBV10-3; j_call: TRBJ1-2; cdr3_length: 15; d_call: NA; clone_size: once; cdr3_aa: CAIRVKGLRYSGYTF; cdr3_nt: TGTGCCATCAGAGTGAAAGGGCTCCGGTACAGCGGCTACACCTTC
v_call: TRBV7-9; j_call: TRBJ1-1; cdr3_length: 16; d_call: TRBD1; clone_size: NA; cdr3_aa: CASSPFRGGKYTEAFF; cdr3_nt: TGTGCCAGCAGCCCTTTCAGGGGGGGGAAATACACTGAAGCTTTCTTT
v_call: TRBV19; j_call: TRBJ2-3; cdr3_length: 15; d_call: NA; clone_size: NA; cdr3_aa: CASSPRRSHTDTQYF; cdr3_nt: TGTGCCAGTAGTCCCCGACGATCACACACAGATACGCAGTATTTT
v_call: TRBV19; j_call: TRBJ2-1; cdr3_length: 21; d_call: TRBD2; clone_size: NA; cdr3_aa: CASSIIPSGVAGVPNYNEQFF; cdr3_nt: TGTGCCAGTAGTATCATCCCCTCGGGGGTAGCGGGAGTCCCAAACTACAATGAGCAGTTCTTC
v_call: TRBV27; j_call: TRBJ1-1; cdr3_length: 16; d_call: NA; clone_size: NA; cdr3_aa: CASSNSSISVNTEAFF; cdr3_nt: TGTGCCAGCAGTAATTCTTCGATCTCCGTGAACACTGAAGCTTTCTTT
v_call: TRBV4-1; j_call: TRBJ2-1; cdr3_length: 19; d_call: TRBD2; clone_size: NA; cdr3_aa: CASSQEGASGRERYNEQFF; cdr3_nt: TGCGCCAGCAGCCAAGAGGGGGCTAGCGGGAGGGAAAGGTACAATGAGCAGTTCTTC
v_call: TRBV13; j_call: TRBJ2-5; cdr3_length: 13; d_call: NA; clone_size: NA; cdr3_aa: CASSPKPRETQYF; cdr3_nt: TGTGCCAGCAGCCCAAAGCCACGAGAGACCCAGTACTTC
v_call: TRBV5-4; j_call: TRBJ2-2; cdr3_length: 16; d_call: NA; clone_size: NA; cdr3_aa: CASRPRGNSNTGELFF; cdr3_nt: TGTGCCAGCAGGCCCCGTGGGAACTCGAACACCGGGGAGCTGTTTTTT
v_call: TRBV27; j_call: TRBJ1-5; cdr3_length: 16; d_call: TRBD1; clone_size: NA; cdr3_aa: CASSPSGQGMNQPQHF; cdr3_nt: TGTGCCAGCAGTCCATCGGGACAGGGAATGAATCAGCCCCAGCATTTT
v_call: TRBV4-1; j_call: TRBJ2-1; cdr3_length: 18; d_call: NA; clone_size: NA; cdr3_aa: CASSQDPGVGTDDHEQFF; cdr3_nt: TGCGCCAGCAGCCAAGATCCGGGTGTAGGGACTGACGACCATGAGCAGTTCTTC
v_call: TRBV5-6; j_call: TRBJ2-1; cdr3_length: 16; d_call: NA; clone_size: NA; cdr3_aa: CASSLTIASSYNEQFF; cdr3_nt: TGTGCCAGCAGTCTCACTATTGCGAGCTCCTACAATGAGCAGTTCTTC
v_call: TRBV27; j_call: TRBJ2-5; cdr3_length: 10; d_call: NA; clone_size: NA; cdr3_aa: CASGRETQYF; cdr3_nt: TGTGCCAGCGGGAGGGAGACCCAGTACTTC
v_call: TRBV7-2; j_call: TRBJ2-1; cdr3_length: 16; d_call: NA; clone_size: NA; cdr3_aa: CASSLGGAGKYNEQFF; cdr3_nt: TGTGCCAGCAGCTTAGGAGGAGCGGGTAAATACAATGAGCAGTTCTTC
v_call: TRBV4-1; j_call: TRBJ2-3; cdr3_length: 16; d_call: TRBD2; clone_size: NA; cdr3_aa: CASSYVAGWRTDTQYF; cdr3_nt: TGCGCCAGCAGCTATGTAGCGGGGTGGCGGACAGATACGCAGTATTTT
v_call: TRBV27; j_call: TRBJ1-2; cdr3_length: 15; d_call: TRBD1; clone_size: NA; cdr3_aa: CASSSIGQEGYGYTF; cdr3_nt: TGTGCCAGCAGTTCCATAGGACAGGAGGGCTATGGCTACACCTTC
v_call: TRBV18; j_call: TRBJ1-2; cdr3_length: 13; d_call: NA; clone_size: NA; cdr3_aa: CASSPPGQRGYTF; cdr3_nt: TGTGCCAGCTCACCACCTGGACAGAGGGGCTACACCTTC
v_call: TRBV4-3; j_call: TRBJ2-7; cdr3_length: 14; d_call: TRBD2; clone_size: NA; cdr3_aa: CASSPRGGLYEQYF; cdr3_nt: TGCGCCAGCAGCCCCCGGGGGGGCCTCTACGAGCAGTACTTC
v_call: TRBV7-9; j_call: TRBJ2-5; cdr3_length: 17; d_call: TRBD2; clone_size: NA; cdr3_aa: CASSLRTSGGPQETQYF; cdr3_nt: TGTGCCAGCAGCTTAAGGACTAGCGGGGGGCCCCAAGAGACCCAGTACTTC
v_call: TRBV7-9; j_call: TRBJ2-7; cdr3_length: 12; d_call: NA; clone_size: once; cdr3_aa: CATKQEFYEQYF; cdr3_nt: TGTGCCACGAAACAGGAATTTTACGAGCAGTACTTC
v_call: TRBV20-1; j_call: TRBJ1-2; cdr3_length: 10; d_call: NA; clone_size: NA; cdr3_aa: CSASSDGYTF; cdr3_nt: TGCAGTGCTAGCTCGGATGGCTACACCTTC
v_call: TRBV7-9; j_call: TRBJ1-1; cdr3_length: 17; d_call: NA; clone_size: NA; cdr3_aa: CASSVLTPGTTNTEAFF; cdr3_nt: TGTGCCAGCAGCGTACTTACTCCCGGGACAACGAACACTGAAGCTTTCTTT
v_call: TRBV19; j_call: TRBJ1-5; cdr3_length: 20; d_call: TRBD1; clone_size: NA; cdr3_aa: CASSIQFAGTGGTGNQPQHF; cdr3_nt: TGTGCCAGTAGTATACAATTCGCCGGGACAGGGGGAACGGGCAATCAGCCCCAGCATTTT
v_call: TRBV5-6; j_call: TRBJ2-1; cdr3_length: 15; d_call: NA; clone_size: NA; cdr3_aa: CASSLGQGGYNEQFF; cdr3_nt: TGTGCCAGCAGCTTGGGCCAGGGGGGCTACAATGAGCAGTTCTTC
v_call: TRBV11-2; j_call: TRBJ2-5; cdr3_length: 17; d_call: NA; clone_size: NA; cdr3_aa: CASSLEGRTAQAGTQYF; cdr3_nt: TGTGCCAGCAGCTTAGAAGGGAGGACAGCCCAGGCAGGGACCCAGTACTTC
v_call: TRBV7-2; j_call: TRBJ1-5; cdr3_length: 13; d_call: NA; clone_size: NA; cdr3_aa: CASSPGLEEPQHF; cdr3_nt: TGTGCCAGCAGCCCCGGACTGGAGGAGCCCCAGCATTTT
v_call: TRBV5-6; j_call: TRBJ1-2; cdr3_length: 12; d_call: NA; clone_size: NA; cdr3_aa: CASSLYNYGYTF; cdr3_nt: TGTGCCAGCAGCTTGTATAACTATGGCTACACCTTC